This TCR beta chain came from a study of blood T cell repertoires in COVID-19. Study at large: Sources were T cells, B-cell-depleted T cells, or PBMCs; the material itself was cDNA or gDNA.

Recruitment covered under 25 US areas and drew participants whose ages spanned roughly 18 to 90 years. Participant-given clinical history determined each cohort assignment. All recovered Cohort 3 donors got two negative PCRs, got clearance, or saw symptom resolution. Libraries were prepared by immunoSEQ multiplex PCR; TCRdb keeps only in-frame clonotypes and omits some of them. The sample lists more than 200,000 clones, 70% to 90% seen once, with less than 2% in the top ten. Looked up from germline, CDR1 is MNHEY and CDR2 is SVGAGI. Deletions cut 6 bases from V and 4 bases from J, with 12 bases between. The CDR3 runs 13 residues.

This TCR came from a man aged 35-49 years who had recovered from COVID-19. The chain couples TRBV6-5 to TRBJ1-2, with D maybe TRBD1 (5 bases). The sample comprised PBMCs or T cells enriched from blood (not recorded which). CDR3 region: CASRQGESYGYTF. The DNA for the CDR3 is TGTGCCAGCAGACAAGGGGAATCCTATGGCTACACCTTC.